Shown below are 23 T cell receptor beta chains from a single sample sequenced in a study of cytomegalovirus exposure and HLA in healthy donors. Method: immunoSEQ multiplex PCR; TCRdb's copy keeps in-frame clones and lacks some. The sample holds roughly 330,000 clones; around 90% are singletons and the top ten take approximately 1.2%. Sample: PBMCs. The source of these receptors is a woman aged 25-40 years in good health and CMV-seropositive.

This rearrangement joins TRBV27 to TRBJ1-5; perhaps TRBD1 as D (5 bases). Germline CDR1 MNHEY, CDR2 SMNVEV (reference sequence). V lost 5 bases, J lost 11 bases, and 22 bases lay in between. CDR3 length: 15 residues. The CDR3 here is CASSIDSRLMGTQHF. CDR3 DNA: TGTGCCAGCAGTATAGACAGCCGCCTAATGGGGACCCAGCATTTT.

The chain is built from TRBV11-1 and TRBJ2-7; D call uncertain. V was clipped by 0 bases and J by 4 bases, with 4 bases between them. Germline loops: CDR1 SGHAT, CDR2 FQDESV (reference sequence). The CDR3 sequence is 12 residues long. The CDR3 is CASSLATYEQYF. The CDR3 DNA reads TGTGCCAGCAGCTTAGCGACTTACGAGCAGTACTTC.

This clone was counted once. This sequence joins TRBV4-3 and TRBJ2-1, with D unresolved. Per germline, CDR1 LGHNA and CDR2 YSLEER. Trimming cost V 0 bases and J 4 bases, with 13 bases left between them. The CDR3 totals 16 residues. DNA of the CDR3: TGCGCCAGCAGCCAAGACTTAGGTGGACCATACAATGAGCAGTTCTTC. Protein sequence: CASSQDLGGPYNEQFF.

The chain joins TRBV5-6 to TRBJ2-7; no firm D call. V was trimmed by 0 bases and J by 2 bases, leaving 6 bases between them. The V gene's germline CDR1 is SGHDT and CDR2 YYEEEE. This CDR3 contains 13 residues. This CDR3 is CASSLDTTYEQYF. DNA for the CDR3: TGTGCCAGCAGCTTGGACACCACCTACGAGCAGTACTTC.

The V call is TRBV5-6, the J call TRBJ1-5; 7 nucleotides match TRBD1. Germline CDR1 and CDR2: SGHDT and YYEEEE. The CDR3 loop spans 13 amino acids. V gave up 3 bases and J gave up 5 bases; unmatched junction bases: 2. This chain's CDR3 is CASSWGTDQPQHF. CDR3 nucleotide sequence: TGTGCCAGCAGCTGGGGGACAGATCAGCCCCAGCATTTT.

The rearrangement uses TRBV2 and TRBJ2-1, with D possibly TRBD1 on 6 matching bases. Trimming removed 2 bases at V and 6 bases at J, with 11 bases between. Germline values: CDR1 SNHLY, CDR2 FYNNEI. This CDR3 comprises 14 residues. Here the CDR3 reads CASSETGMGNEQFF. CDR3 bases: TGTGCCAGCAGTGAAACAGGGATGGGCAATGAGCAGTTCTTC. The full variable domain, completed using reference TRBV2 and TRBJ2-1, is EPEVTQTPSHQVTQMGQEVILRCVPISNHLYFYWYRQILGQKVEFLVSFYNNEISEKSEIFDDQFSVERPDGSNFTLKIRSTKLEDSAMYFCASSETGMGNEQFFGPGTRLTVL.

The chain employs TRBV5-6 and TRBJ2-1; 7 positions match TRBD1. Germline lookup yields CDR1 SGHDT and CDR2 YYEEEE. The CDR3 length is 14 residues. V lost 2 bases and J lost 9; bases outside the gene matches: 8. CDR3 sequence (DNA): TGTGCCAGCAGCTTAATGAACAGGGGCGGTGAGCAGTTCTTC. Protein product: CASSLMNRGGEQFF.

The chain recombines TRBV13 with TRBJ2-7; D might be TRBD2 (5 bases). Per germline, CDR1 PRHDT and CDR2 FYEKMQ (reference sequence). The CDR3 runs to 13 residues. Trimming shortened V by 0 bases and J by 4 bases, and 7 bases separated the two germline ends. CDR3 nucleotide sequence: TGTGCCAGCAGCTTAGGCCGGGGTTACGAGCAGTACTTC. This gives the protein CASSLGRGYEQYF.

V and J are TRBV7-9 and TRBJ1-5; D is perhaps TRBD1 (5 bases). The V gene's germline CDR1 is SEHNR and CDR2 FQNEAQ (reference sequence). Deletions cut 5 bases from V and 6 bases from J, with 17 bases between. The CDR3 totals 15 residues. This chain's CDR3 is CASSPGSYESQPQHF. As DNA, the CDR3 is TGTGCCAGCAGCCCAGGGTCCTACGAAAGTCAGCCCCAGCATTTT. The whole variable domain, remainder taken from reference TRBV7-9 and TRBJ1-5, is DTGVSQNPRHKITKRGQNVTFRCDPISEHNRLYWYRQTLGQGPEFLTYFQNEAQLEKSRLLSDRFSAERPKGSFSTLEIQRTEQGDSAMYLCASSPGSYESQPQHFGDGTRLSIL.

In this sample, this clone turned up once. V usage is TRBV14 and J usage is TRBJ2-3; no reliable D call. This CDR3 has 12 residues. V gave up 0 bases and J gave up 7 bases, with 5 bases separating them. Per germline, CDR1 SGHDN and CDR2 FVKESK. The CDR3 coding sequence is TGTGCCAGCAGCCAAGATAGAAATACGCAGTATTTT. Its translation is CASSQDRNTQYF.

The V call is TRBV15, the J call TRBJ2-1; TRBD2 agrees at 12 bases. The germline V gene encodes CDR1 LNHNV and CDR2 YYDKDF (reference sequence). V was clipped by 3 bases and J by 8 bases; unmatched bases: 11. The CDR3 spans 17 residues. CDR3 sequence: CATSSSLAGGLWDEQFF. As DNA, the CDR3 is TGTGCCACCAGCAGCTCCCTAGCGGGGGGGCTCTGGGATGAGCAGTTCTTC.

CDR3 amino acids: CASSQYPGTTIFNEQFF. The CDR3 DNA sequence: TGTGCCAGCAGCCAATACCCCGGGACTACCATCTTCAATGAGCAGTTCTTC. The rearrangement joins TRBV14 to TRBJ2-1; 7 positions agree with TRBD2. V lost 2 bases, J lost 6 bases, and 13 bases stayed unmatched. Germline V CDR1 and CDR2: SGHDN, FVKESK. CDR3 size: 17 residues.

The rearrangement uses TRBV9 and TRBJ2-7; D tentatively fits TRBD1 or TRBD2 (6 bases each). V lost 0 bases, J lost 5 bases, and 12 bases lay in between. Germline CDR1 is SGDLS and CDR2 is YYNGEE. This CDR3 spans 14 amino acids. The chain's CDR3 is CASSVGGATHEQYF. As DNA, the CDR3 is TGTGCCAGCAGCGTAGGGGGGGCGACCCACGAGCAGTACTTC. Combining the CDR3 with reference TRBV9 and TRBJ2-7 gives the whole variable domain DSGVTQTPKHLITATGQRVTLRCSPRSGDLSVYWYQQSLDQGLQFLIQYYNGEERAKGNILERFSAQQFPDLHSELNLSSLELGDSALYFCASSVGGATHEQYFGPGTRLTVT.

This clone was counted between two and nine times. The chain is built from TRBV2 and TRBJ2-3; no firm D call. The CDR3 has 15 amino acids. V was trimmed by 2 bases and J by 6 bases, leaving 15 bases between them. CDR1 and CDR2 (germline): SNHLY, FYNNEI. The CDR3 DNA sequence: TGTGCCAGCAGTGAAAGCCCAAATCAAGGGGATACGCAGTATTTT. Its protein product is CASSESPNQGDTQYF.

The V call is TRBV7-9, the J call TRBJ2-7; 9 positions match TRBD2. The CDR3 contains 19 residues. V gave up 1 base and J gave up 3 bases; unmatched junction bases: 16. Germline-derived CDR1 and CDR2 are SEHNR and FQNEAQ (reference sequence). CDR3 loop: CASSLGARLAVSAHYEQYF. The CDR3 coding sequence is TGTGCCAGCAGCTTAGGGGCCCGACTAGCGGTTTCGGCCCACTACGAGCAGTACTTC.

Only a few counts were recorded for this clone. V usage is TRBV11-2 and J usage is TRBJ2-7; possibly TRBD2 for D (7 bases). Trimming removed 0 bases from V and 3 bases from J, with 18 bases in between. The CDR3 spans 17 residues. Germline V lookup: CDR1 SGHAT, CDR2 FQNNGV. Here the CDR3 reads CASSLDRGIAGHYEQYF. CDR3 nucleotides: TGTGCCAGCAGCTTAGATAGGGGGATAGCGGGTCACTACGAGCAGTACTTC.

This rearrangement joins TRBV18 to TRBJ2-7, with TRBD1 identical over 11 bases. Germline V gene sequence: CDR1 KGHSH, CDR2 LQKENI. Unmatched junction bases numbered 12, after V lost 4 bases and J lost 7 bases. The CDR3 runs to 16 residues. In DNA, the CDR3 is TGTGCCAGCTCACTAATAACCGGGACAGGGGGGGGAGAGCAGTACTTC. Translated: CASSLITGTGGGEQYF.

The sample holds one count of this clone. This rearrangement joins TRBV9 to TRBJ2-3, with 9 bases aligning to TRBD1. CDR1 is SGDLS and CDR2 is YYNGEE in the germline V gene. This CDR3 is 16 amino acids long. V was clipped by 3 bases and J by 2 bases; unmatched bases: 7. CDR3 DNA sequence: TGTGCCAGCAGCGCCCCGGGACAGGGAATCACAGATACGCAGTATTTT. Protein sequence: CASSAPGQGITDTQYF.

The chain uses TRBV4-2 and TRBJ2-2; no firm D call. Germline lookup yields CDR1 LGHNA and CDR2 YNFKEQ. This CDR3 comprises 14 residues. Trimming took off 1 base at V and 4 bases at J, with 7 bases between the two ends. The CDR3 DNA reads TGTGCCAGCAGCCAAGGCCCAGGCACCGGGGAGCTGTTTTTT. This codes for CASSQGPGTGELFF.

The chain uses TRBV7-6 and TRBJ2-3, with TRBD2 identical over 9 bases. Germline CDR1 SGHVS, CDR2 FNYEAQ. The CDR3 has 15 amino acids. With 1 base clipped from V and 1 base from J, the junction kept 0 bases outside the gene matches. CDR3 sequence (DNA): TGTGCCAGCAGCTTAGGGACTAGCGGCACAGATACGCAGTATTTT. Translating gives CASSLGTSGTDTQYF.

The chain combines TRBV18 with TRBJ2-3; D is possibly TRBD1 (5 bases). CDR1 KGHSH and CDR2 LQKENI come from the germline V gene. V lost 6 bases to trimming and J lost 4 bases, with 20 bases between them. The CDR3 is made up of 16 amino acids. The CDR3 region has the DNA TGTGCCAGCTCCGCACCGTCCAGGGTAGGCCCAGATACGCAGTATTTT. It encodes CASSAPSRVGPDTQYF.

The chain's CDR3 is CASSPAGGGTREQYF. In DNA, the CDR3 is TGTGCCAGCAGCCCCGCCGGCGGGGGGACTCGGGAGCAGTACTTC. The chain recombines TRBV11-2 with TRBJ2-7, with 8 bases fitting TRBD2. The CDR3 length is 15 residues. With V trimmed by 5 bases and J by 7 bases, 13 bases remained unmatched. Germline V lookup: CDR1 SGHAT, CDR2 FQNNGV.

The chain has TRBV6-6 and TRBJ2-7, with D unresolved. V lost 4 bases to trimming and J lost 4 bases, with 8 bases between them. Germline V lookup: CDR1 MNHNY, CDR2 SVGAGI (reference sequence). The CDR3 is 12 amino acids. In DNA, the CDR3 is TGTGCCAGCAGTTCCATCTTATACGAGCAGTACTTC. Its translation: CASSSILYEQYF.